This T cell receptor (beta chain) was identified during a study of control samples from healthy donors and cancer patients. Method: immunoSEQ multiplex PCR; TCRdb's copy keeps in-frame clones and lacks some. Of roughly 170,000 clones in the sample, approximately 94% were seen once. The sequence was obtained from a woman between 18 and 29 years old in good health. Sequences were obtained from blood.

CDR3 in amino acids: CASSLSGGAGTEAFF. As DNA, the CDR3 is TGTGCCAGCAGTTTATCAGGGGGCGCAGGCACTGAAGCTTTCTTT. The chain links TRBV27 to TRBJ1-1; 7 bases agree with TRBD1. In germline, CDR1 is MNHEY, CDR2 SMNVEV (reference sequence). Trimming at V came to 0 bases and at J to 4 bases, leaving 5 bases not matched to a gene. This CDR3 comprises 15 residues.